These 16 T cell receptor beta chains came from one sample sequenced in a study of cytomegalovirus exposure and HLA in healthy donors (dated by TCRdb to about 2017). Library preparation was by the immunoSEQ multiplex PCR assay. A mixture of 60 forward primers for TCR Vbeta segments and 13 reverse primers for TCR Jbeta segments was used in the multiplex PCR. Imported from immuneACCESS, the table was reduced by TCRdb to in-frame sequences with V and J called. These copies leave out some clones; in studies compared against another copy, an unresolved V gene accounts for under half, and the cause of the remainder is not known. The sample contains 150,000 to 200,000 clones, under 85% of them found a single time. The leading ten clones occupy 1.6% of the sample. The sequenced sample was PBMCs. All receptors derive from a man over 45 in good health and CMV-seronegative.

This clone showed up just a few times. This rearrangement joins TRBV7-6 to TRBJ1-3; D perhaps matches TRBD1 (6 bases). The CDR3 sequence is 16 residues long. V lost 5 bases and J 3 bases, leaving 17 bases between the germline ends. The germline V gene has CDR1 SGHVS and CDR2 FNYEAQ. The CDR3 sequence: CASSPNPQGSGNTIYF. In nucleotides, the CDR3 is TGTGCCAGCAGCCCGAACCCTCAGGGGAGTGGAAACACCATATATTTT.

CDR3 nucleotides: TGTGCCAGCAGCACCCGACTAGCGCAGTACAATGAGCAGTTCTTC. Protein: CASSTRLAQYNEQFF. The chain uses TRBV7-2 and TRBJ2-1; 8 bases agree with TRBD2. Trimming took 5 bases from V and 4 from J; bases not matched to a gene: 7. The CDR3 has 15 amino acids. CDR1 is SGHTA and CDR2 is FQGNSA in the germline V gene.

This chain connects TRBV6-1 to TRBJ1-3, with 9 bases matching TRBD1. The CDR3 runs to 18 residues. Germline assignment: CDR1 MNHNS and CDR2 SASEGT. With 0 bases clipped from V and 8 bases from J, the junction kept 14 bases outside the gene matches. The CDR3 DNA reads TGTGCCAGCAGTGAAGCCTCGGGGACAGGGAGAATCGGGGACACCATATATTTT. It specifies CASSEASGTGRIGDTIYF.

The V gene is TRBV18, the J gene TRBJ2-7; TRBD1 matches at 12 bases. Germline CDR1 is KGHSH and CDR2 is LQKENI. The CDR3 extends over 17 amino acids. With 1 base clipped from V and 6 bases from J, the junction kept 10 bases outside the gene matches. The CDR3 sequence: CASSPQGQGASAREQYF. For the CDR3, the DNA is TGTGCCAGCTCACCACAGGGACAGGGGGCATCGGCACGCGAGCAGTACTTC.

This chain joins TRBV19 and TRBJ2-7, with 7 bases that match TRBD2. The CDR3 is 16 residues long. V was clipped by 0 bases and J by 3 bases; unmatched bases: 8. Germline V lookup: CDR1 LNHDA, CDR2 SQIVND (reference sequence). The CDR3 DNA reads TGTGCCAGTAGTATAGAGTCTAGCGGCGAGTTCTACGAGCAGTACTTC. Its translation: CASSIESSGEFYEQYF. The full variable domain, rest sourced from reference TRBV19 and TRBJ2-7, is DGGITQSPKYLFRKEGQNVTLSCEQNLNHDAMYWYRQDPGQGLRLIYYSQIVNDFQKGDIAEGYSVSREKKESFPLTVTSAQKNPTAFYLCASSIESSGEFYEQYFGPGTRLTVT.

This chain connects TRBV5-1 to TRBJ1-4; D may be TRBD1 (5 bases). The V and J ends lost 2 bases and 2 bases respectively, with 10 bases between them. The CDR3 is 15 amino acids. The germline V gene encodes CDR1 SGHRS and CDR2 YFSETQ. The CDR3 region is CASSLTGSTNEKLFF. The CDR3 bases are TGCGCCAGCAGCTTAACAGGTTCCACTAATGAAAAACTGTTTTTT.

The V call is TRBV18, the J call TRBJ2-1, with D perhaps TRBD2 (6 bases). Germline lookup yields CDR1 KGHSH and CDR2 LQKENI. This CDR3 comprises 14 residues. V was shortened by 3 bases and J by 7 bases, with 13 bases between the two germline ends. The CDR3 reads CASSPPQTRNEQFF. CDR3 DNA: TGTGCCAGCTCACCTCCGCAGACTAGGAATGAGCAGTTCTTC.

Of note for this clone: The same CDR3 also results from other DNA sequences found in this sample. V and J are TRBV7-2 and TRBJ1-2; 7 bases match TRBD1. The V segment lost 5 bases and the J segment 5 bases; nucleotides outside the gene matches: 2. Per the germline V gene, CDR1 is SGHTA and CDR2 is FQGNSA. The CDR3 covers 12 residues. CDR3 nucleotide sequence: TGTGCCAGCAGCCTGACAGGGTATGGCTACACCTTC. It specifies CASSLTGYGYTF.

This clone has more than one count but fewer than ten. CDR3 amino acids: CASSPYNELNIQYF. CDR3 nucleotide sequence: TGCGCCAGCAGCCCATACAACGAATTAAACATTCAGTACTTC. The rearrangement joins TRBV4-1 to TRBJ2-4; D remains unclear. V was shortened by 4 bases and J by 6 bases, with 13 bases between the two germline ends. CDR3 length: 14 amino acids. Germline values: CDR1 MGHRA, CDR2 YSYEKL.

This chain connects TRBV4-1 to TRBJ1-2, with D unclear. Germline CDR1 and CDR2: MGHRA and YSYEKL. The CDR3 consists of 14 residues. The V end lost 0 bases, the J end lost 7 bases, and 12 bases lay between the germline ends. The CDR3 reads CASSQEARRSGYTF. The CDR3 region has the DNA TGCGCCAGCAGCCAAGAAGCAAGGCGGTCTGGCTACACCTTC.

This chain joins TRBV19 and TRBJ2-3; 10 nucleotides line up with TRBD2. CDR3 length: 15 amino acids. Germline trimming cut 5 bases from V and 6 bases from J; bases unmatched to any gene: 8. Per the germline V gene, CDR1 is LNHDA and CDR2 is SQIVND (reference sequence). In DNA, the CDR3 is TGTGCCAGTAGTTCCGAGCGGGGGGGTCGCGATACGCAGTATTTT. This encodes CASSSERGGRDTQYF. Full variable domain (missing parts from reference TRBV19 and TRBJ2-3): DGGITQSPKYLFRKEGQNVTLSCEQNLNHDAMYWYRQDPGQGLRLIYYSQIVNDFQKGDIAEGYSVSREKKESFPLTVTSAQKNPTAFYLCASSSERGGRDTQYFGPGTRLTVL.

The chain employs TRBV18 and TRBJ2-7; 12 positions match TRBD2. The CDR3 has 17 residues. With 2 bases clipped from V and 3 bases from J, the junction kept 8 bases outside the gene matches. Per germline, CDR1 KGHSH and CDR2 LQKENI. CDR3 in DNA: TGTGCCAGCTCACCATCGACTAGCGGGGGAGTTGTCTACGAGCAGTACTTC. It is translated as CASSPSTSGGVVYEQYF.

The chain carries TRBV7-3 and TRBJ2-3, with D maybe TRBD2 (6 bases). Germline lookup yields CDR1 SGHTA and CDR2 FQGTGA. The CDR3 covers 17 residues. Trimming removed 5 bases at V and 5 bases at J, with 23 bases between. The CDR3 DNA reads as TGTGCCAGCAGCCCCTTTATAGGAGGGCCTCAAGGAGATACGCAGTATTTT. This codes for CASSPFIGGPQGDTQYF.

The gene calls are TRBV14 and TRBJ2-3; a possible D gene is TRBD2 (6 bases). The CDR3 consists of 14 residues. Germline V gene lookup returns CDR1 SGHDN and CDR2 FVKESK. Trimming removed 2 bases from V and 3 bases from J, with 9 bases in between. This CDR3 reads CASSQWSGTDTQYF. CDR3 nucleotide sequence: TGTGCCAGCAGCCAATGGAGCGGGACAGATACGCAGTATTTT.

V and J are TRBV5-4 and TRBJ2-7; D is ambiguous. Trimming removed 1 base at V and 4 bases at J, with 6 bases between. Per the germline V gene, CDR1 is SGHNT and CDR2 is YYREEE (reference sequence). The CDR3 runs to 12 residues. The CDR3 nucleotides read TGTGCCAGCAGCTTGAATTCGTACGAGCAGTACTTC. Protein sequence: CASSLNSYEQYF.

The genes are TRBV6-5 and TRBJ1-1; D unresolved. Trimming took 4 bases from V and 5 from J, leaving 11 bases between them. CDR1 is MNHEY and CDR2 is SVGAGI in the germline V gene. The CDR3 loop spans 13 amino acids. The CDR3 bases are TGTGCCAGCAGTTTGTTGCTGAGAACTGAAGCTTTCTTT. Translating gives CASSLLLRTEAFF.